Below, 21 T cell receptor beta chains from the same sample are listed, as sequenced in a study of T cell responses to AZD1222 COVID-19 vaccine. The repertoire was sequenced with immunoSEQ multiplex PCR; TCRdb's copy has only in-frame clones and lacks some. The table has 110,000 to 150,000 clones, about 92% seen once. Sample: peripheral blood, taken on day 0 of AZD1222 vaccination. Receptors originate from an adult in good health.

This chain links TRBV7-2 with TRBJ1-1; D is uncertain. V lost 5 bases and J 4 bases, leaving 17 bases between the germline ends. CDR3 size: 15 residues. CDR1 is SGHTA, CDR2 FQGNSA, per germline. CDR3 DNA: TGTGCCAGCAGCCCGAATCGGAGGGCATTCACTGAAGCTTTCTTT. It encodes CASSPNRRAFTEAFF.

This sequence joins TRBV28 and TRBJ1-3; D gene uncertain. The V gene lost 2 bases and the J gene lost 0 bases, with 8 bases spanning the gap. CDR1 and CDR2 (germline): MDHEN, SYDVKM. This CDR3 is 15 amino acids long. Here the CDR3 DNA reads TGTGCCAGCAGTTTAGACGATTCCTCTGGAAACACCATATATTTT. Its protein is CASSLDDSSGNTIYF.

The V call is TRBV5-1, the J call TRBJ1-4; D uncertain. The CDR3 sequence is 16 residues long. Trimming left V 0 bases short and J 0 bases short, with 9 bases between. In germline, CDR1 is SGHRS, CDR2 YFSETQ. The DNA of the CDR3 is TGCGCCAGCAGCTTGGTATTCGGGACAACTAATGAAAAACTGTTTTTT. Residues: CASSLVFGTTNEKLFF.

The V call is TRBV5-4, the J call TRBJ1-1; D gene uncertain. This CDR3 has 12 amino acids. The V and J ends lost 4 bases and 1 base respectively, with 5 bases between them. Germline lookup yields CDR1 SGHNT and CDR2 YYREEE (reference sequence). CDR3 sequence reads: CASSRQNTEAFF. CDR3 DNA: TGTGCCAGCAGCCGACAGAACACTGAAGCTTTCTTT.

The V call is TRBV19, the J call TRBJ2-3, with 16 bases fitting TRBD2. V dropped 3 bases and J dropped 4; count of bases not matched to a gene: 1. Germline loops: CDR1 LNHDA, CDR2 SQIVND (reference sequence). The CDR3 totals 16 residues. This CDR3 is CASSIGTSGGADTQYF. The DNA of the CDR3 is TGTGCCAGTAGTATCGGGACTAGCGGGGGGGCAGATACGCAGTATTTT.

The J gene is TRBJ1-2, the V gene TRBV28; D is unclear. CDR1 and CDR2 (germline): MDHEN, SYDVKM. The CDR3 runs 13 residues. V shed 7 bases and J shed 4 bases, with 13 bases lying between them. Here the CDR3 reads CASTPPGVYGYTF. CDR3 in DNA: TGTGCCAGCACTCCCCCAGGCGTCTATGGCTACACCTTC.

The chain combines TRBV5-1 with TRBJ2-7, with TRBD1 matching over 9 bases. This CDR3 comprises 16 residues. Germline-derived CDR1 and CDR2 are SGHRS and YFSETQ. The junction had 13 bases not matched to a gene; V was cut back by 4 bases and J by 5 bases. CDR3 protein: CASSADRGPPRNEQYF. In nucleotides, the CDR3 is TGCGCCAGCAGCGCGGACAGGGGCCCCCCCAGGAACGAGCAGTACTTC.

DNA of the CDR3: TGTGCCAGCAGCTTGGTAGGTCTAGCCAGCTCCTACAATGAGCAGTTCTTC. Residues: CASSLVGLASSYNEQFF. The chain combines TRBV5-8 with TRBJ2-1; TRBD2 might be the D (5 bases). The CDR3 extends over 17 amino acids. The ends were cut back, 0 bases at V and 0 bases at J, with 13 bases in the middle. Germline values: CDR1 SGHTS, CDR2 YDEGEE.

The sample holds one count of this clone. The gene calls are TRBV7-8 and TRBJ1-1; 8 positions agree with TRBD1. With 7 bases clipped from V and 2 bases from J, the junction kept 12 bases outside the gene matches. Looked up from germline, CDR1 is SGHVS and CDR2 is FQNEAQ. CDR3 length: 16 residues. For the CDR3, the DNA is TGTGCCAGCACAAATTACCGGGACAGGATAAACACTGAAGCTTTCTTT. Translation gives CASTNYRDRINTEAFF.

V is TRBV7-3 and J is TRBJ2-5; 7 bases agree with TRBD2. This CDR3 has 15 amino acids. J gave up 2 bases and V 6 bases, and 9 bases lay outside the gene matches. Looked up from germline, CDR1 is SGHTA and CDR2 is FQGTGA. The CDR3 DNA is TGTGCCAGCAGTAAGGGAGGGGTGGGGCAAGAGACCCAGTACTTC. The encoded protein is CASSKGGVGQETQYF.

This rearrangement joins TRBV20-1 to TRBJ1-1; D remains unclear. This CDR3 contains 11 residues. Germline CDR1 DFQATT, CDR2 SNEGSKA (reference sequence). This chain's CDR3 is CAGSRNTEAFF. The DNA for the CDR3 is TGCGCCGGGTCCCGGAACACTGAAGCTTTCTTT.

The gene calls are TRBV12-3 or TRBV12-4 and TRBJ1-2; D remains unclear. The CDR3 has 13 amino acids. The germline V and J ends were trimmed by 5 bases and 2 bases, with 9 bases remaining between them. DNA for the CDR3: TGTGCCAGCAGTCCCGACACAAACTATGGCTACACCTTC. Amino acid sequence: CASSPDTNYGYTF.

This chain links TRBV2 with TRBJ2-1; tentatively, D is TRBD1 (5 bases). V was shortened by 3 bases and J by 7 bases, with 16 bases between the two germline ends. Germline V lookup: CDR1 SNHLY, CDR2 FYNNEI. The CDR3 is made up of 15 amino acids. CDR3 bases: TGTGCCAGCAGTGATCTGAACGACAGTTCGAATGAGCAGTTCTTC. Residues: CASSDLNDSSNEQFF. Full variable domain (remainder filled in from reference TRBV2 and TRBJ2-1): EPEVTQTPSHQVTQMGQEVILRCVPISNHLYFYWYRQILGQKVEFLVSFYNNEISEKSEIFDDQFSVERPDGSNFTLKIRSTKLEDSAMYFCASSDLNDSSNEQFFGPGTRLTVL.

This clone appeared once. CDR3 DNA sequence: TGTGCCAGCAGTTCCATAGGAACCTCTGGAAACACCATATATTTT. This translates into CASSSIGTSGNTIYF. The chain is built from TRBV6-5 and TRBJ1-3; D is ambiguous. The CDR3 extends over 15 amino acids. Between the trimmed V and J ends, which lost 4 bases and 0 bases, there was a span of 10 bases. Germline CDR1 is MNHEY and CDR2 is SVGAGI.

The chain is built from TRBV18 and TRBJ2-7; D remains unclear. The CDR3 runs 13 residues. Germline V gene data show CDR1 as KGHSH and CDR2 as LQKENI. V was trimmed by 6 bases and J by 3 bases, leaving 12 bases between them. The CDR3: CASSTGPDYEQYF. The CDR3 DNA reads as TGTGCCAGCTCGACCGGTCCAGACTACGAGCAGTACTTC.

The chain joins TRBV6-2 or TRBV6-3 to TRBJ1-2, with D possibly being TRBD1 (6 bases). The ends were cut back, 2 bases at V and 4 bases at J, with 17 bases in the middle. Per the germline V gene, CDR1 is MNHEY and CDR2 is SVGEGT. This CDR3 has 16 amino acids. Here the CDR3 reads CASSYRTEGGLYGYTF. In nucleotides, the CDR3 is TGTGCCAGCAGTTACCGGACCGAAGGGGGACTCTATGGCTACACCTTC.

V and J are TRBV6-5 and TRBJ1-5; no clear D. Germline CDR1 and CDR2: MNHEY and SVGAGI. V lost 2 bases to trimming and J lost 4 bases, with 12 bases between them. This CDR3 is 15 amino acids long. The CDR3 sequence is CASSYGGSLNQPQHF. DNA for the CDR3: TGTGCCAGCAGTTACGGTGGCAGCTTGAATCAGCCCCAGCATTTT.

The chain is built from TRBV4-1 and TRBJ2-7; 10 bases are shared with TRBD1. The trim removed 0 bases at V and 5 bases at J, leaving 4 bases unmatched. The CDR3 is 15 amino acids. Germline lookup yields CDR1 MGHRA and CDR2 YSYEKL. CDR3: CASSQEGQGFHEQYF. Here the CDR3 DNA reads TGCGCCAGCAGCCAAGAGGGACAGGGGTTCCACGAGCAGTACTTC.

V and J are TRBV11-2 and TRBJ1-6; D is unclear. Trimming pared 0 bases from V and 7 bases from J, leaving 10 bases between. Germline assignment: CDR1 SGHAT and CDR2 FQNNGV. The CDR3 has 15 residues. For the CDR3, the DNA is TGTGCCAGCAGCTTAGAACGGTCGAGGAATTCACCCCTCCACTTT. The encoded protein is CASSLERSRNSPLHF.

This clone was picked up a small number of times. This chain connects TRBV19 to TRBJ1-1; weak D call: TRBD1 (5 bases). Germline CDR1 LNHDA, CDR2 SQIVND (reference sequence). CDR3 length: 16 residues. V lost 5 bases to trimming and J lost 5 bases, with 21 bases between them. The CDR3 region is CASSLFGGTGKTEAFF. The CDR3 DNA reads as TGTGCCAGTAGTCTTTTTGGGGGGACTGGGAAAACTGAAGCTTTCTTT.

This chain joins TRBV4-2 and TRBJ2-2; no reliable D call. Germline-derived CDR1 and CDR2 are LGHNA and YNFKEQ. The CDR3 covers 14 residues. Trimming removed 3 bases from V and 6 bases from J, with 11 bases in between. As DNA, the CDR3 is TGTGCCAGCAGCCATAACATGGTCGCCGGGGAGCTGTTTTTT. This codes for CASSHNMVAGELFF.